This T cell receptor (beta chain) was identified during a study of blood T cell repertoires in COVID-19. Study-level background: Specimens from acute and convalescent COVID-19 originated in the United States, Italy and Spain. PBMCs, B-cell-depleted T cells, or T cells were the source of the cDNA or gDNA that made up the material.

How the authors handled the data: From reference gene primer amplification, estimates of nucleated cell counts were derived. Assay: immunoSEQ multiplex PCR; the TCRdb copy retains only in-frame clones and omits some. D and trimming were read from the DNA, whereas the V and J calls and clone size are those reported in that table. This table holds about 18,000 clones, just over 90% found once. The CDR3 spans 16 residues. Germline lookup yields CDR1 LGHDT and CDR2 YNNKEL (reference sequence). Trimming removed 0 bases from V and 2 bases from J, with 13 bases in between. The origin of this receptor is a human donor in a cohort sampled during active COVID-19. V is TRBV3-1 (or the pseudogene TRBV3-2) and J is TRBJ2-5; the D gene is possibly TRBD1 (5 bases). Sequencing was carried out using peripheral blood. Here the CDR3 DNA reads TGTGCCAGCAGCCAAGATCGAAGGGGTCTACAAGAGACCCAGTACTTC. Translating it yields CASSQDRRGLQETQYF.